This entry describes one T cell receptor beta chain. These data are taken from a study of blood T cell repertoires in COVID-19. As for the study in general: From the United States, Italy and Spain came samples of acute and convalescent COVID-19. T cells, B-cell-depleted T cells, or PBMCs provided the cDNA or gDNA that served as material.

V lost 5 bases, J lost 3 bases, and 14 bases lay in between. The germline gives CDR1 SGHTA, CDR2 FQGNSA. The CDR3 has 14 amino acids. Per the study methods: Scientists estimated how many nucleated cells there were by amplifying reference gene primers. Method: immunoSEQ multiplex PCR; TCRdb's copy keeps in-frame clones and lacks some. Clone size and the V and J calls come from that table; the DNA yielded D and trimming. The sample holds about 360,000 clones, 81% seen once. Sequences were obtained from peripheral blood. The sequence was obtained from a human donor with acute or convalescent COVID-19. The donor label of this sample is uncertain. The J gene is TRBJ2-7, the V gene TRBV7-2; maybe TRBD2 (6 bases). For the CDR3, the DNA is TGTGCCAGCAGCCCAAGGGGAGGACTCTACGAGCAGTACTTC. This encodes CASSPRGGLYEQYF.